The clone carrying this TCR beta chain has a handful of counts. Its antigen is unknown. Trimming stripped 1 base from V and 2 bases from J, with 15 bases between. The CDR3 has 17 residues. Germline assignment: CDR1 SEHNR and CDR2 FQNEAQ (reference sequence). The data originate from a study of identical twins. Study-wide findings and caveats: Invariant MAIT and iNKT cells may have partly biased zero-insertion analyses.

Unique molecular identifiers were present on the cDNA, and a universal primer site came from template switching. In TCRdb, the 5' RACE reads were re-called with MiXCR into one record per CDR3 protein. The sample includes around 510,000 distinct CDR3 sequences, about 13% of them seen just once. The data also belong to a second study, concerning yellow fever vaccine responses in identical twins.

The sequenced sample consisted of CD4+ T cells sorted from blood. V and J are TRBV7-9 and TRBJ2-4; D call uncertain. The clonotype comes from a woman younger than 30 in good health. CDR3 amino acids: CASSLDNALGTKNIQYF. CDR3 sequence (DNA): TGTGCCAGCAGCTTAGATAACGCATTGGGGACCAAAAACATTCAGTACTTC.